A selection of T cell receptor beta chains follows, all from one sample in a study of T cell repertoires in cytomegalovirus infection. TCRdb re-called the reads with MiXCR, one entry per CDR3 protein. The table lists hundreds of thousands of distinct CDR3 sequences, 9.6% of them singletons. The sequencing input was PBMCs. These receptors came from a human donor in good health (CMV status not recorded). Some clones in this sample may be carry-over from other donors' samples. Both conserved end residues are part of each CDR3. A D gene is named only where the DNA matches it firmly. Rows may omit the clone size; those that give it use once, few, many or a size class.

J | D | size | V | DNA | CDR3
TRBJ2-1 | TRBD2 | many | TRBV20-1 | TGCAGTGCTACTACCTCCACTAGCGGGGGACACAATGAGCAGTTCTTC | CSATTSTSGGHNEQFF
TRBJ1-1 | TRBD1 | . | TRBV19 | TGTGCCAGTAGTCCAATACAGGGGCGCGGCACTGAAGCTTTCTTT | CASSPIQGRGTEAFF
TRBJ1-1 | . | many | TRBV25-1 | TGTGCCAGCAGTGAATACAAGGGAGATAACACTGAAGCTTTCTTT | CASSEYKGDNTEAFF
TRBJ2-5 | . | once | TRBV29-1 | TGCAGCGTCGGCCTCCGAGAGACCCAGTACTTC | CSVGLRETQYF
TRBJ1-2 | TRBD1 | few | TRBV18 | TGTGCCAGCTCTCCCCCGAATCCGGGACAGGGGCAGAATGGCTACACCTTC | CASSPPNPGQGQNGYTF
TRBJ2-2 | . | few | TRBV14 | TGTGCCAGCAGCCAAGATCGGAGTGGGAACACCGGGGAGCTGTTTTTT | CASSQDRSGNTGELFF
TRBJ2-5 | . | many | TRBV6-2/TRBV6-3 | TGTGCCAGCAGTCGGTTGGGGGGTTGGGGCCAAGAGACCCAGTACTTC | CASSRLGGWGQETQYF
TRBJ2-2 | TRBD2 | many | TRBV6-6 | TGTGCCACCCACACTCGGGAGGGGAACACCGGGGAGCTGTTTTTT | CATHTREGNTGELFF
TRBJ2-5 | . | few | TRBV4-2 | TGTGCCAGCAGCCAAGGGACGTACCAAGAGACCCAGTACTTC | CASSQGTYQETQYF
TRBJ2-7 | . | many | TRBV14 | TGTGCCAGCAGCCAAGGGCAGGTCCCCTCCTACGAGCAGTACTTC | CASSQGQVPSYEQYF
TRBJ1-3 | . | few | TRBV20-1 | TGCAGTGCTAACAGGGTTACTGGAAACACCATATATTTT | CSANRVTGNTIYF
TRBJ2-2 | . | few | TRBV29-1 | TGCAGCGTTGACCCATCTTCCACCGGGGAGCTGTTTTTT | CSVDPSSTGELFF
TRBJ1-6 | . | many | TRBV7-2 | TGTGCCAGCAGCTTATCGGGGAATTGGGTACATTCACCCCTCCACTTT | CASSLSGNWVHSPLHF
TRBJ2-2 | TRBD1 | few | TRBV5-1 | TGCGCCAGCAGCTTGTCACCGGGACAGGGCACCGGGGAGCTGTTTTTT | CASSLSPGQGTGELFF
TRBJ1-1 | . | many | TRBV7-2 | TGTGCCAGCAGCTCCCCCGACAGAAGGAACACTGAAGCTTTCTTT | CASSSPDRRNTEAFF
TRBJ2-6 | . | . | TRBV5-8 | TGTGCCAGCAGCTTGGGCTCAGGTGGGGCCAACGTCCTGACTTTC | CASSLGSGGANVLTF
TRBJ2-2 | . | few | TRBV5-4 | TGTGCCAGCAGCTTATCTGCAGGGGCGAACACCGGGGAGCTGTTTTTT | CASSLSAGANTGELFF
TRBJ1-6 | TRBD1 | once | TRBV20-1 | TGCAGTGCTAGACAAGCCGGGACAGATAATTCACCCCTCCACTTT | CSARQAGTDNSPLHF
TRBJ1-1 | . | . | TRBV5-6 | TGTGCCAGCAGCTCTGTACAACCCGGGACTGGGGCTTTCTTT | CASSSVQPGTGAFF
TRBJ1-4 | TRBD1 | many | TRBV7-9 | TGTGCCAGCAGCTTGGCAACAGGGGGCGGTAATGAAAAACTGTTTTTT | CASSLATGGGNEKLFF
TRBJ1-5 | . | many | TRBV7-2 | TGTGCCAGCAGCTTAGACACCCAGCCCCAGCATTTT | CASSLDTQPQHF
TRBJ2-5 | . | many | TRBV7-8 | TGTGCCAGCAGCTCAGGGGCCCAAGGTGGGACCCAGTACTTC | CASSSGAQGGTQYF
TRBJ1-1 | . | many | TRBV20-1 | TGCAGTGCTAGGCCCGGGGGGGACACTGAAGCTTTCTTT | CSARPGGDTEAFF
TRBJ2-7 | TRBD2 | . | TRBV5-6 | TGTGCCAGCAGAGGACTAGCGACCTACGAGCAGTACTTC | CASRGLATYEQYF
TRBJ2-2 | . | . | TRBV5-4 | TGTGCCAGCAGCGAGGACCCGGCCGGGGAGCTGTTTTTT | CASSEDPAGELFF
TRBJ2-6 | . | many | TRBV14 | TGTGCCAGCAGCCCCCGACTCTTCTCTGGGGCCAACGTCCTGACTTTC | CASSPRLFSGANVLTF
TRBJ2-1 | TRBD2 | many | TRBV9 | TGTGCCAGCAGCATAAGCGGGGGGAGTGCTTACAATGAGCAGTTCTTC | CASSISGGSAYNEQFF